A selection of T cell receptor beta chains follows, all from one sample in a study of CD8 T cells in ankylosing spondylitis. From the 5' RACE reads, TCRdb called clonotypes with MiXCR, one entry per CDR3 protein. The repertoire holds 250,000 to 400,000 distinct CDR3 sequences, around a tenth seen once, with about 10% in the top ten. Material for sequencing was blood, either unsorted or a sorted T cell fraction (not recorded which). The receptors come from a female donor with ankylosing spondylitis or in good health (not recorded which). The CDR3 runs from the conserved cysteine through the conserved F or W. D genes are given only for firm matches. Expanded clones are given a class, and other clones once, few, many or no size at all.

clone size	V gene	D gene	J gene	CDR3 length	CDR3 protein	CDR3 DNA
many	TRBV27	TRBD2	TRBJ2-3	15	CASSLGSGREDTQYF	TGTGCCAGCAGTTTGGGGAGCGGGAGAGAAGATACGCAGTATTTT
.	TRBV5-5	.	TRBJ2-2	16	CASSSSYGQLTGELFF	TGTGCCAGCAGCAGTTCCTACGGACAGCTCACCGGGGAGCTGTTTTTT
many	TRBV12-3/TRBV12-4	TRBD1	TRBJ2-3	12	CASNRGTDTQYF	TGTGCCAGTAACAGGGGAACAGATACGCAGTATTTT
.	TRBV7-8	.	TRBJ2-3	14	CASCRDTSTDTQYF	TGTGCCAGCTGCCGGGACACCAGCACAGATACGCAGTATTTT
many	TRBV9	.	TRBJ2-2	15	CASSGRDKTTGELFF	TGTGCCAGCAGCGGCCGGGACAAAACGACCGGGGAGCTGTTTTTT
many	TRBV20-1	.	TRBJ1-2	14	CSAGKGRGSDGYTF	TGCAGTGCCGGAAAGGGACGGGGATCGGATGGCTACACCTTC
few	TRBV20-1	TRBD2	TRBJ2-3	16	CSASVTAGVYTDTQYF	TGCAGTGCTAGTGTTACGGCGGGGGTTTACACAGATACGCAGTATTTT
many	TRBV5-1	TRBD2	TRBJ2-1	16	CASSLTAGGSYNEQFF	TGCGCCAGCAGCTTGACAGCGGGGGGTTCCTACAATGAGCAGTTCTTC
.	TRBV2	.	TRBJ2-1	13	CASSRRPYNEQFF	TGTGCCAGCAGCCGCAGACCCTACAATGAGCAGTTCTTC
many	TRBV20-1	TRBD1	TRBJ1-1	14	CSPNVGTANTEAFF	TGCAGTCCCAACGTGGGGACAGCGAACACTGAAGCTTTCTTT
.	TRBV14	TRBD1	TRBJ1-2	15	CASSQLGQGARGYTF	TGTGCCAGCAGCCAATTGGGACAGGGGGCAAGAGGCTACACCTTC
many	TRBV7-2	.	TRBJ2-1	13	CASGEAGGNEQFF	TGTGCCAGCGGTGAGGCAGGCGGAAATGAGCAGTTCTTC
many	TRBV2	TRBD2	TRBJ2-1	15	CASRLLGLAANEQFF	TGTGCCAGCAGACTTCTGGGACTAGCGGCCAATGAGCAGTTCTTC
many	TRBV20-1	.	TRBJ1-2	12	CSAWEINYGYTF	TGCAGTGCTTGGGAGATTAACTATGGCTACACCTTC
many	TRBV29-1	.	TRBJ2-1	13	CSVAQTASNEQFF	TGCAGCGTTGCCCAGACAGCCTCCAATGAGCAGTTCTTC
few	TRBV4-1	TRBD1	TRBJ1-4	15	CASSQPGQANEKLFF	TGCGCCAGCAGCCAACCGGGACAGGCAAATGAAAAACTGTTTTTT
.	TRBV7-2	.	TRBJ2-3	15	CASSFRGRVTDTQYF	TGTGCCAGCAGCTTTAGGGGAAGGGTCACAGATACGCAGTATTTT
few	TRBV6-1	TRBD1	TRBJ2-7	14	CASRLDRDLGEQYF	TGTGCCAGCAGGCTCGACAGGGACCTCGGCGAGCAGTACTTC
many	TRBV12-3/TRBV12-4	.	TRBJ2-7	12	CASTKDSHEQYF	TGTGCCAGCACCAAGGACAGCCACGAGCAGTACTTC
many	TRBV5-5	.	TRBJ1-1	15	CASSPEMMVVTEAFF	TGTGCCAGCAGCCCAGAGATGATGGTCGTCACTGAAGCTTTCTTT
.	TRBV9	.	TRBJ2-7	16	CASSGGDGGTSYEQYF	TGTGCCAGCAGCGGGGGTGACGGGGGAACCTCCTACGAGCAGTACTTC
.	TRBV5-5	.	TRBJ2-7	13	CASSFQSSYEQYF	TGTGCCAGCAGCTTTCAGAGCTCCTACGAGCAGTACTTC
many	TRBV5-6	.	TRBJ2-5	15	CASSPGPGFKETQYF	TGTGCCAGCAGTCCCGGGCCTGGGTTCAAAGAGACCCAGTACTTC
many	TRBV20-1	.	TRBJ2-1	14	CSARQPHSYNEQFF	TGCAGTGCCAGACAGCCCCACTCCTACAATGAGCAGTTCTTC
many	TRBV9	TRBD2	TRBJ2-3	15	CASSVEGRVTDTQYF	TGTGCCAGCAGCGTAGAAGGGAGGGTAACAGATACGCAGTATTTT
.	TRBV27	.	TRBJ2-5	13	CASSQIRQETQYF	TGTGCCAGCAGCCAAATCCGCCAAGAGACCCAGTACTTC
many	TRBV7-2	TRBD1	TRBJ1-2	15	CASSLTGVNNYGYTF	TGTGCCAGCAGCCTCACAGGGGTCAATAACTATGGCTACACCTTC
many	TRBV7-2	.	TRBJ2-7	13	CASSSTSSYEQYF	TGTGCCAGCAGCTCCACTAGTTCCTACGAGCAGTACTTC
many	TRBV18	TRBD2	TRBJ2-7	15	CASSPSGTSGNEQYF	TGTGCCAGCTCACCATCCGGGACTAGTGGGAACGAGCAGTACTTC
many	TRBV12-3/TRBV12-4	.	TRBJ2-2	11	CASSPHGELFF	TGTGCCAGCAGTCCCCACGGGGAGCTGTTTTTT
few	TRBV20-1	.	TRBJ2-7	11	CSATTSYEQYF	TGCAGTGCTACAACTTCCTACGAGCAGTACTTC
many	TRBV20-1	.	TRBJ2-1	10	CSPQNNEQFF	TGCAGTCCTCAAAACAATGAGCAGTTCTTC
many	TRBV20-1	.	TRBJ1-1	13	CSARAAAANEAFF	TGCAGTGCTAGAGCCGCGGCAGCTAATGAAGCTTTCTTT
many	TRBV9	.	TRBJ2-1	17	CASSVAGVGNGQWEQFF	TGTGCCAGCAGCGTAGCCGGTGTGGGAAACGGACAATGGGAGCAGTTCTTC
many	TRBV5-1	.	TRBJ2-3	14	CASSLGQPRGTQYF	TGCGCCAGCAGCTTGGGCCAGCCGAGGGGTACGCAGTATTTT
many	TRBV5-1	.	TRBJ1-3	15	CASSLNWGSGNTIYF	TGCGCCAGCAGCTTAAATTGGGGGAGTGGAAACACCATATATTTT